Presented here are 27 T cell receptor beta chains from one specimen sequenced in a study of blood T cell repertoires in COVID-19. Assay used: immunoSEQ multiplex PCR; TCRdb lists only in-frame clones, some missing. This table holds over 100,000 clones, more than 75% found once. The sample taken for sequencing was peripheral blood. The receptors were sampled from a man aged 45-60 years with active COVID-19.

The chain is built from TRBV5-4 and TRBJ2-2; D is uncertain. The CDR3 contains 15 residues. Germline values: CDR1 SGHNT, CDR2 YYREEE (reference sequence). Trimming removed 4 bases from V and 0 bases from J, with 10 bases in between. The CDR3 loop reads CASSQALANTGELFF. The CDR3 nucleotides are TGTGCCAGCAGCCAAGCCCTAGCGAACACCGGGGAGCTGTTTTTT.

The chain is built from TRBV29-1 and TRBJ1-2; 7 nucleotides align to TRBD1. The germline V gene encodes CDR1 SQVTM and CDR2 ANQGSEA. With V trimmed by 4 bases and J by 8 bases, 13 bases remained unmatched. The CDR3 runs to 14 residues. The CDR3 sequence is CSVAPLTGDGGYTF. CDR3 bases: TGCAGCGTTGCTCCTCTTACAGGGGACGGGGGCTACACCTTC.

The CDR3 DNA follows: TGTGCCAGCAGCCATACTAGCGGGGGCACAGATACGCAGTATTTT. The encoded protein is CASSHTSGGTDTQYF. The chain has TRBV3-1 (or the pseudogene TRBV3-2) and TRBJ2-3; 10 bases agree with TRBD2. This CDR3 contains 15 residues. V dropped 3 bases and J dropped 1; count of bases not matched to a gene: 1. The germline CDR1 and CDR2 sequences are LGHDT and YNNKEL (reference sequence).

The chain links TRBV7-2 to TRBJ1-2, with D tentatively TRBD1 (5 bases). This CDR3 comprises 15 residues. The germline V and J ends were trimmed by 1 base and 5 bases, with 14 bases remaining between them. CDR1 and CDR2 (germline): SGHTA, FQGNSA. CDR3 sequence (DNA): TGTGCCAGCAGCTTAGTCTTCAGGGTAGAATATGGCTACACCTTC. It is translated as CASSLVFRVEYGYTF.

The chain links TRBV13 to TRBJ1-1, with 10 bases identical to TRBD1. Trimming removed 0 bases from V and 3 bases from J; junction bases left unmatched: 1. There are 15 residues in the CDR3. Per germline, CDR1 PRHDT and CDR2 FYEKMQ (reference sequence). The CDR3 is CASSLGGQGYTEAFF. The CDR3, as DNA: TGTGCCAGCAGCTTAGGGGGACAGGGGTACACTGAAGCTTTCTTT.

The CDR3 coding sequence is TGTGCCAGCAGTTACCTGACAGCTTCCTACGAGCAGTACTTC. Its protein is CASSYLTASYEQYF. The chain is built from TRBV6-6 and TRBJ2-7; maybe TRBD1 (5 bases). The germline V gene encodes CDR1 MNHNY and CDR2 SVGAGI (reference sequence). This CDR3 region has 14 residues. Deletions cut 2 bases from V and 1 base from J, with 9 bases between.

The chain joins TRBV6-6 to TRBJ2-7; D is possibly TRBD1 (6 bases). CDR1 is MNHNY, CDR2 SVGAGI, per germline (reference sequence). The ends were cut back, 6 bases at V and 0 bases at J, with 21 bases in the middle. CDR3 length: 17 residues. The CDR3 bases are TGTGCCAGCAGCCGAATCCCGACAGGATCCTACTCCTACGAGCAGTACTTC. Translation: CASSRIPTGSYSYEQYF.

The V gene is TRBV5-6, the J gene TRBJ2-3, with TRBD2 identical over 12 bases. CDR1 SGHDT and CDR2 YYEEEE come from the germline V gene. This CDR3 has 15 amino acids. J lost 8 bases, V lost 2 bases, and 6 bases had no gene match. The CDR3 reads CASSFLAGGLGTQYF. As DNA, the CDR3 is TGTGCCAGCAGCTTTCTAGCGGGGGGGCTAGGTACGCAGTATTTT.

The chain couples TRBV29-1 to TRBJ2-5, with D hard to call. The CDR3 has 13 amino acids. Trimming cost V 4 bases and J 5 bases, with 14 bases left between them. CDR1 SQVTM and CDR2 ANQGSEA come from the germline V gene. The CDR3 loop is CSVGRLLEETQYF. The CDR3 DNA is TGCAGCGTTGGCAGGCTGCTCGAGGAGACCCAGTACTTC.

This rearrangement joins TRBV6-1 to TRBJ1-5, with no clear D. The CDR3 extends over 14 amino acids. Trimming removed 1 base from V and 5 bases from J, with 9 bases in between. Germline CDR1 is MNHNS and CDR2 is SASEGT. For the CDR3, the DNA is TGTGCCAGCAGTGAAGACAGTACATATCAGCCCCAGCATTTT. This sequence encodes CASSEDSTYQPQHF.

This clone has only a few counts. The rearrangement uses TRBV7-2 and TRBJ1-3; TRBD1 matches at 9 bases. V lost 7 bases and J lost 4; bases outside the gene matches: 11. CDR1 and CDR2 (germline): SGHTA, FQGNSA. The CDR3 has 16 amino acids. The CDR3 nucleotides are TGTGCCAGCACGGGGACAGGGATATTAGACGGAAACACCATATATTTT. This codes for CASTGTGILDGNTIYF.

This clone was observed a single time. The CDR3 DNA reads TGTGCCAGCAGTGCGAACCGGGACACTGAAGCTTTCTTT. Protein: CASSANRDTEAFF. This sequence joins TRBV12-3 or TRBV12-4 and TRBJ1-1; the D is unclear. The CDR3 extends over 13 amino acids. V lost 5 bases and J lost 3, with 10 bases in between.

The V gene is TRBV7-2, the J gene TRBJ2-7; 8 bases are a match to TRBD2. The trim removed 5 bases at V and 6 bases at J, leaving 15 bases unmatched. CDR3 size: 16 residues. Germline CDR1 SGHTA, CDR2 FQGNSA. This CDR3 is CASSKEVTGGRSEQYF. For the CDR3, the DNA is TGTGCCAGCAGCAAAGAGGTTACGGGGGGGCGGTCCGAGCAGTACTTC.

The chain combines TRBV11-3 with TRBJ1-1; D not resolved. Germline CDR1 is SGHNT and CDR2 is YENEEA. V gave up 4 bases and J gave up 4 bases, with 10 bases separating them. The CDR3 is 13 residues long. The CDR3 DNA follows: TGTGCCAGCAGCTCCCATGCGGCCACTGAAGCTTTCTTT. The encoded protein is CASSSHAATEAFF.

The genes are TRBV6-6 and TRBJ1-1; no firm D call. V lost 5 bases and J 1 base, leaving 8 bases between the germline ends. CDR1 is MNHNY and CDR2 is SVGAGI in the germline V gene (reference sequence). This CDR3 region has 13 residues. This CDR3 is CASSTSRNTEAFF. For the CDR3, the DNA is TGTGCCAGCAGTACTAGTCGGAACACTGAAGCTTTCTTT.

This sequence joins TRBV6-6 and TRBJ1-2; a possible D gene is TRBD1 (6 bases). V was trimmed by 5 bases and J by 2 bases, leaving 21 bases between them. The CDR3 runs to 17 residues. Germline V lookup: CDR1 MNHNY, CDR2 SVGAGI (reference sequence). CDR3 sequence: CASSPLWTPGENYGYTF. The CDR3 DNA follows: TGTGCCAGCAGTCCCCTGTGGACGCCAGGGGAAAACTATGGCTACACCTTC.

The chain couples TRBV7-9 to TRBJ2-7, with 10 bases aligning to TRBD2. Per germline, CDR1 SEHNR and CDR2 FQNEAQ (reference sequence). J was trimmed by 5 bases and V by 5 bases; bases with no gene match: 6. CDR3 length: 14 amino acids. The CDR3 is CASSLSGRLDEQYF. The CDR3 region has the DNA TGTGCCAGCAGCCTTAGCGGGAGGCTTGACGAGCAGTACTTC. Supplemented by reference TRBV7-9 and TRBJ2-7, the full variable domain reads DTGVSQNPRHKITKRGQNVTFRCDPISEHNRLYWYRQTLGQGPEFLTYFQNEAQLEKSRLLSDRFSAERPKGSFSTLEIQRTEQGDSAMYLCASSLSGRLDEQYFGPGTRLTVT.

The CDR3 coding sequence is TGCGCCAGCAGCTTGCAAACAGCGAACACCGGGGAGCTGTTTTTT. Protein: CASSLQTANTGELFF. The V call is TRBV5-1, the J call TRBJ2-2; no definite D call. The CDR3 is 15 residues long. Trimming cost V 1 base and J 0 bases, with 7 bases left between them. Looked up from germline, CDR1 is SGHRS and CDR2 is YFSETQ.

CDR3 sequence: CASSLEGFEQYF. The DNA for the CDR3 is TGTGCCAGCAGTTTGGAGGGGTTCGAGCAGTACTTC. The J gene is TRBJ2-7, the V gene TRBV12-3 or TRBV12-4, with D perhaps TRBD2 (6 bases). CDR3 length equals 12 residues. V lost 3 bases and J lost 6, with 9 bases in between.

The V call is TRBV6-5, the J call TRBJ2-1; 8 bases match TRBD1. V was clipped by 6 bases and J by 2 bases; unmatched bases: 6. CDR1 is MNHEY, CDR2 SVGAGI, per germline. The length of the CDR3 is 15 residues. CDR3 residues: CASSTGQGTYNEQFF. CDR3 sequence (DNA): TGTGCCAGCAGCACCGGACAGGGAACCTACAATGAGCAGTTCTTC.

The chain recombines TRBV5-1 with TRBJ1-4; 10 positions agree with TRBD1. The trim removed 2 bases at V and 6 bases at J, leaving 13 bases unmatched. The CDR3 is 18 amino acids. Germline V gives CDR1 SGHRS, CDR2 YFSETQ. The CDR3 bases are TGCGCCAGCAGCTTATATGAGTGGACAGGGGGAAATGATGAAAAACTGTTTTTT. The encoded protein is CASSLYEWTGGNDEKLFF.

The CDR3, as DNA: TGCAGCGTTGAAGTCGGGCTAGCCAGGACCCAGTACTTC. Protein product: CSVEVGLARTQYF. This chain joins TRBV29-1 and TRBJ2-5; TRBD2 is a possible D gene (5 bases). The CDR3 loop spans 13 amino acids. Trimming took off 1 base at V and 7 bases at J, with 13 bases between the two ends. CDR1 and CDR2 (germline): SQVTM, ANQGSEA.

CDR3 in DNA: TGTGCCATCGGGTGGTACGAGCAGTACTTC. Translated: CAIGWYEQYF. The chain has TRBV27 and TRBJ2-7; D is unclear. Between the trimmed V and J ends, which lost 10 bases and 4 bases, there was a span of 8 bases. This CDR3 has 10 residues. Germline V gene sequence: CDR1 MNHEY, CDR2 SMNVEV (reference sequence).

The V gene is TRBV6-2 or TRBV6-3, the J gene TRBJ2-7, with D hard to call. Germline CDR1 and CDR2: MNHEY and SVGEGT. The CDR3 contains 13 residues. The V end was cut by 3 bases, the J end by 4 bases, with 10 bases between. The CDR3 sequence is CASSYRQDYEQYF. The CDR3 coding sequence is TGTGCCAGCAGTTATCGCCAGGATTACGAGCAGTACTTC.

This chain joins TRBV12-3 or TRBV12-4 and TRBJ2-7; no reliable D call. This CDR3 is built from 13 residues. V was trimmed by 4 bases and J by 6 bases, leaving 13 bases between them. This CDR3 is CASSSWASLEQYF. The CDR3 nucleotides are TGTGCCAGCAGTTCATGGGCCTCCCTCGAGCAGTACTTC.

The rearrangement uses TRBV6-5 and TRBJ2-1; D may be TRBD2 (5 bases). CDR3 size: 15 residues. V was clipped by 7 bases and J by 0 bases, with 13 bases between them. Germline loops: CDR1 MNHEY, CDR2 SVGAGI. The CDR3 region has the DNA TGTGCCAGCACCGGCGGGTTATACTCCTACAATGAGCAGTTCTTC. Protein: CASTGGLYSYNEQFF.

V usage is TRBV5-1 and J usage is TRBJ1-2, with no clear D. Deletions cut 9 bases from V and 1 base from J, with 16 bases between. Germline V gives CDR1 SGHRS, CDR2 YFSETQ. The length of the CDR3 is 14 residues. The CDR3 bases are TGCGCCACCTCCGAGGGCAGGATTAACTATGGCTACACCTTC. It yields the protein CATSEGRINYGYTF.